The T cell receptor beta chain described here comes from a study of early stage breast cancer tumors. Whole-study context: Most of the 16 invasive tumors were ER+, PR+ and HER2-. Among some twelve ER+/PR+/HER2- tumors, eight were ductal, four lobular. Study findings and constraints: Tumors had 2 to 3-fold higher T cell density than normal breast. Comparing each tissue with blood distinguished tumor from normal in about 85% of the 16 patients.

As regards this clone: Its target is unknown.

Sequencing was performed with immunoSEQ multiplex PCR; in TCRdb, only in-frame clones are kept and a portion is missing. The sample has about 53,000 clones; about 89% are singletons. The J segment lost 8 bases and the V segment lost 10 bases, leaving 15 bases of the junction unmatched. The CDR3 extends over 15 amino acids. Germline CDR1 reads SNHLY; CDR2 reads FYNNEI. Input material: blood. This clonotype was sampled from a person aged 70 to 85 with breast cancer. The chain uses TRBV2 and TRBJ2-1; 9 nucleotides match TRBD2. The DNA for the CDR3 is TGTGCCACCCCCCTCCCGGGACTAGCAGGCGATGAGCAGTTCTTC. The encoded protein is CATPLPGLAGDEQFF. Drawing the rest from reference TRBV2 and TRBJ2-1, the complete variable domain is EPEVTQTPSHQVTQMGQEVILRCVPISNHLYFYWYRQILGQKVEFLVSFYNNEISEKSEIFDDQFSVERPDGSNFTLKIRSTKLEDSAMYFCATPLPGLAGDEQFFGPGTRLTVL.